The 10 T cell receptor beta chains listed next were all sequenced from one sample in a study of blood T cell dynamics during melanoma immunotherapy. Assay used: immunoSEQ multiplex PCR; TCRdb lists only in-frame clones, some missing. This sample has about 16,000 clones, with about 95% found just once. Time point reported: week 3, after first cycle of checkpoint inhibitor. This specimen consisted of effector memory CD8+ T cells from blood, obtained from a patient treated with checkpoint blockade. These receptors came from a human donor with melanoma.

This sequence joins TRBV7-9 and TRBJ2-7; possible D gene TRBD2, 5 bases. The CDR3 has 12 residues. Trimming shortened V by 5 bases and J by 1 base, and 6 bases separated the two germline ends. The germline V gene encodes CDR1 SEHNR and CDR2 FQNEAQ (reference sequence). As DNA, the CDR3 is TGTGCCAGCAGCCGAGGGTCCTACGAGCAGTACTTC. Translation: CASSRGSYEQYF.

The genes are TRBV28 and TRBJ1-5; possible D gene TRBD1, 6 bases. This CDR3 contains 14 residues. V shed 7 bases and J shed 4 bases, with 14 bases lying between them. CDR1 is MDHEN, CDR2 SYDVKM, per germline. The CDR3 reads CASTPGTSNQPQHF. As DNA, the CDR3 is TGTGCCAGCACCCCGGGGACATCAAATCAGCCCCAGCATTTT. Supplemented by reference TRBV28 and TRBJ1-5, the full variable domain reads DVKVTQSSRYLVKRTGEKVFLECVQDMDHENMFWYRQDPGLGLRLIYFSYDVKMKEKGDIPEGYSVSREKKERFSLILESASTNQTSMYLCASTPGTSNQPQHFGDGTRLSIL.

V and J are TRBV4-2 and TRBJ2-3; 9 nucleotides align to TRBD2. V shed 2 bases, J shed 0 bases, and the junction held 3 bases outside the gene matches. This CDR3 has 16 residues. Germline CDR1 LGHNA, CDR2 YNFKEQ. CDR3 loop: CASSQTLAGSTDTQYF. CDR3 DNA sequence: TGTGCCAGCAGCCAAACACTAGCGGGTAGCACAGATACGCAGTATTTT.

The chain is built from TRBV4-1 and TRBJ2-1; TRBD2 matches at 11 bases. The CDR3 loop spans 15 amino acids. Germline loops: CDR1 MGHRA, CDR2 YSYEKL. V trimming: 1 base; J trimming: 7 bases; junction bases outside the gene matches: 3. The CDR3 bases are TGCGCCAGCAGCCAAGTGGGACTAGCGGCAAATGAGCAGTTCTTC. It yields the protein CASSQVGLAANEQFF.

V and J are TRBV28 and TRBJ2-7; 10 bases align to TRBD2. CDR1 and CDR2 (germline): MDHEN, SYDVKM. The length of the CDR3 is 19 residues. V lost 1 base and J lost 0; bases outside the gene matches: 12. The CDR3 DNA reads TGTGCCAGCAGTTTATTCGGACTAGCGGAATTAAGGAGCTCCTACGAGCAGTACTTC. Translation: CASSLFGLAELRSSYEQYF.

This chain links TRBV9 with TRBJ2-5; D is possibly TRBD1 (6 bases). The CDR3 sequence is 13 residues long. Germline V lookup: CDR1 SGDLS, CDR2 YYNGEE. Trimming took 3 bases from V and 7 from J, leaving 13 bases between them. CDR3 residues: CASSEGVAGTQYF. The CDR3 DNA is TGTGCCAGCAGCGAGGGGGTCGCTGGGACCCAGTACTTC.

This clone was seen a single time. The chain uses TRBV11-2 and TRBJ2-7; D ambiguous. Germline CDR1 is SGHAT and CDR2 is FQNNGV. V lost 0 bases and J 2 bases, leaving 14 bases between the germline ends. CDR3 length equals 16 residues. CDR3 region: CASSLEPLGTAYEQYF. CDR3 sequence (DNA): TGTGCCAGCAGCTTAGAGCCTTTGGGTACTGCCTACGAGCAGTACTTC.

The chain recombines TRBV27 with TRBJ1-2, with 7 bases fitting TRBD1. CDR3 length: 13 residues. J gave up 4 bases and V 5 bases, and 4 bases lay outside the gene matches. Germline CDR1 reads MNHEY; CDR2 reads SMNVEV (reference sequence). The CDR3 loop is CASSEGGGYGYTF. The CDR3 DNA is TGTGCCAGCAGTGAAGGGGGCGGCTATGGCTACACCTTC.

The rearrangement uses TRBV7-3 and TRBJ2-1; D perhaps matches TRBD2 (5 bases). Germline assignment: CDR1 SGHTA and CDR2 FQGTGA. With 3 bases removed from V and 1 base from J, the gap between germline ends came to 16 bases. The CDR3 has 17 residues. The CDR3, as DNA: TGTGCCAGCAGCTTGGCCGAGGGTCGGGAATCCTACAATGAGCAGTTCTTC. Translation: CASSLAEGRESYNEQFF.

The chain links TRBV27 to TRBJ2-3; weak D call: TRBD1 (5 bases). Germline loops: CDR1 MNHEY, CDR2 SMNVEV (reference sequence). There are 14 residues in the CDR3. V lost 4 bases, J lost 2 bases, and 10 bases lay in between. CDR3 in DNA: TGTGCCAGCAGTTGGGGCAGGACCACAGATACGCAGTATTTT. This translates into CASSWGRTTDTQYF.